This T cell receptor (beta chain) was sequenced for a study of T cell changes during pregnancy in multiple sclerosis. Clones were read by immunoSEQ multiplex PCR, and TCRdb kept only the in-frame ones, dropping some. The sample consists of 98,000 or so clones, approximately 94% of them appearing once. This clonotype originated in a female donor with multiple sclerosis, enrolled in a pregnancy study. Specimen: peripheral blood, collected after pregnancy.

For the CDR3, the DNA is TGTGCCAGCAGCTACAGGACAGGGGGAGATACGCAGTATTTT. This encodes CASSYRTGGDTQYF. The rearrangement joins TRBV5-6 to TRBJ2-3, with 10 bases identical to TRBD1. The CDR3 runs 14 residues. The V segment lost 3 bases and the J segment 5 bases; nucleotides outside the gene matches: 3. CDR1 is SGHDT, CDR2 YYEEEE, per germline.